Below, 31 T cell receptor beta chains from the same sample are listed, as sequenced in a study of a mutant IDH1 vaccine in newly diagnosed glioma (dated by TCRdb to 2020 to 2022). Library creation used the immunoSEQ multiplex PCR assay. TCRdb re-hosts the immuneACCESS table, in-frame sequences only. Its copies lack some clones; in the studies checked, an unresolved V gene accounts for under half of them, and the cause for the rest is not known. Present in this sample are about 46,000 clones, around 80% of which were seen just once. Clones ranked in the top ten supply approximately 1.8% of the sample. The time point label of this sample denotes: baseline, week 1 (first vaccination visit). The sample's treatment or condition, from its label and the paper: pre-vaccination baseline after standard-of-care therapy. The material sequenced was PBMCs, taken from a glioma patient treated with radiotherapy, temozolomide or both. The receptors were sampled from a woman aged 40 to 55 with glioma.

The chain employs TRBV2 and TRBJ2-3; a weak D match, TRBD2 (6 bases). V lost 10 bases to trimming and J lost 2 bases, with 19 bases between them. This CDR3 has 15 amino acids. CDR1 SNHLY and CDR2 FYNNEI come from the germline V gene. The chain's CDR3 is CAIHKRTLATDTQYF. DNA for the CDR3: TGTGCCATCCACAAGAGGACACTAGCCACAGATACGCAGTATTTT. The full variable domain, rest sourced from reference TRBV2 and TRBJ2-3, is EPEVTQTPSHQVTQMGQEVILRCVPISNHLYFYWYRQILGQKVEFLVSFYNNEISEKSEIFDDQFSVERPDGSNFTLKIRSTKLEDSAMYFCAIHKRTLATDTQYFGPGTRLTVL.

The chain recombines TRBV5-1 with TRBJ2-7, with D possibly matching TRBD2 (6 bases). Germline CDR1 is SGHRS and CDR2 is YFSETQ. Trimming removed 0 bases from V and 1 base from J, with 17 bases in between. The CDR3 covers 17 residues. For the CDR3, the DNA is TGCGCCAGCAGCTTGGGAGCGGGCAGGGTGGGTTCCTACGAGCAGTACTTC. Its protein is CASSLGAGRVGSYEQYF.

This chain links TRBV5-4 with TRBJ2-2, with TRBD1 matching over 10 bases. The CDR3 spans 15 residues. CDR1 SGHNT and CDR2 YYREEE come from the germline V gene (reference sequence). V trimming: 4 bases; J trimming: 1 base; junction bases outside the gene matches: 1. CDR3 protein: CASSRDRGNTGELFF. In DNA form, the CDR3 reads TGTGCCAGCAGCCGGGACAGGGGGAACACCGGGGAGCTGTTTTTT.

This clone turned up a few times. CDR3 in amino acids: CASSRSGLSTEAFF. CDR3 DNA sequence: TGTGCCAGTAGTAGGTCAGGCCTCAGCACTGAAGCTTTCTTT. The J gene is TRBJ1-1, the V gene TRBV19; D uncertain. The CDR3 length is 14 residues. Germline lookup yields CDR1 LNHDA and CDR2 SQIVND (reference sequence). Trimming left V 4 bases short and J 4 bases short, with 13 bases between.

The gene calls are TRBV7-9 and TRBJ2-2; the D is unclear. Trimming shortened V by 1 base and J by 7 bases, and 4 bases separated the two germline ends. The CDR3 spans 12 residues. In germline, CDR1 is SEHNR, CDR2 FQNEAQ (reference sequence). The CDR3 DNA sequence: TGTGCCAGCAGCTTAGGCAGCGGGGAGCTGTTTTTT. It translates to CASSLGSGELFF.

The chain uses TRBV7-8 and TRBJ2-1; D remains ambiguous. CDR3 length equals 13 residues. Germline assignment: CDR1 SGHVS and CDR2 FQNEAQ. Trimming left V 0 bases short and J 8 bases short, with 8 bases between. This chain's CDR3 is CASSLANWDEQFF. The CDR3 nucleotides are TGTGCCAGCAGCTTAGCTAATTGGGATGAGCAGTTCTTC. The full variable domain, rest sourced from reference TRBV7-8 and TRBJ2-1, is GAGVSQSPRYKVAKRGQDVALRCDPISGHVSLFWYQQALGQGPEFLTYFQNEAQLDKSGLPSDRFFAERPEGSVSTLKIQRTQQEDSAVYLCASSLANWDEQFFGPGTRLTVL.

In this sample, this clone turned up once. The J gene is TRBJ2-7, the V gene TRBV30; the D is unclear. V gave up 4 bases and J gave up 0 bases, with 13 bases separating them. This CDR3 has 14 amino acids. From germline, CDR1 is GTSNPN and CDR2 SVGIG (reference sequence). CDR3 amino acids: CAWTPGLGSYEQYF. The CDR3 nucleotides are TGTGCCTGGACCCCCGGGCTGGGCTCCTACGAGCAGTACTTC. The variable domain in full, completed from reference TRBV30 and TRBJ2-7, reads SQTIHQWPATLVQPVGSPLSLECTVEGTSNPNLYWYRQAAGRGLQLLFYSVGIGQISSEVPQNLSASRPQDRQFILSSKKLLLSDSGFYLCAWTPGLGSYEQYFGPGTRLTVT.

This chain connects TRBV29-1 to TRBJ1-6; D is perhaps TRBD1 (6 bases). The V end was cut by 5 bases, the J end by 7 bases, with 15 bases between. The CDR3 is 14 residues long. Germline CDR1 is SQVTM and CDR2 is ANQGSEA. As DNA, the CDR3 is TGCAGCGTTTCCCAGGGTGGGGGCAATTCACCCCTCCACTTT. Amino acids: CSVSQGGGNSPLHF.

V usage is TRBV7-9 and J usage is TRBJ2-3; 10 nucleotides align to TRBD1. The CDR3 covers 15 residues. Germline loops: CDR1 SEHNR, CDR2 FQNEAQ (reference sequence). J gave up 2 bases and V 6 bases, and 5 bases lay outside the gene matches. The CDR3 DNA sequence: TGTGCCAGCAGTACCGGGACAGGGGACACAGATACGCAGTATTTT. Protein: CASSTGTGDTDTQYF.

This chain joins TRBV9 and TRBJ1-2; D may be TRBD1 (5 bases). The CDR3 sequence is 17 residues long. Germline CDR1 SGDLS, CDR2 YYNGEE. The V end lost 4 bases, the J end lost 1 base, and 20 bases lay between the germline ends. The CDR3 DNA reads TGTGCCAGCAGCCCCCGGGAGGGGCCGACCGATAACTATGGCTACACCTTC. Encoded protein: CASSPREGPTDNYGYTF.

In its sample, this clone is medium-sized. The chain employs TRBV7-9 and TRBJ1-6; maybe TRBD1 (5 bases). Germline CDR1 is SEHNR and CDR2 is FQNEAQ (reference sequence). The CDR3 consists of 15 residues. V was trimmed by 4 bases and J by 8 bases, leaving 15 bases between them. In nucleotides, the CDR3 is TGTGCCAGCAGCTCGACAGTTGCTGGGGATTCACCCCTCCACTTT. Residues: CASSSTVAGDSPLHF.

DNA for the CDR3: TGTGCCTGGAGTCGGGGGCCAACCTACGAGCAGTACTTC. Its translation is CAWSRGPTYEQYF. The gene calls are TRBV30 and TRBJ2-7; D possibly uses TRBD1 or TRBD2 (6 bases each). The CDR3 contains 13 residues. Germline-derived CDR1 and CDR2 are GTSNPN and SVGIG (reference sequence). V lost 2 bases, J lost 2 bases, and 10 bases lay in between.

This clone has only a few counts. This chain joins TRBV9 and TRBJ2-7; maybe TRBD2 (6 bases). This CDR3 is 14 amino acids long. Between the trimmed V and J ends, which lost 3 bases and 3 bases, there was a span of 13 bases. From germline, CDR1 is SGDLS and CDR2 YYNGEE. The CDR3 nucleotides are TGTGCCAGCAGCGGTAGCGCCGGGGGCTACGAGCAGTACTTC. This gives the protein CASSGSAGGYEQYF.

The V and J genes are TRBV21-1 and TRBJ1-2. TRBV21-1 is termed a pseudogene. The CDR3 has 10 residues. The CDR3 sequence is CASRGDGYTF. The CDR3 DNA follows: TGTGCCAGCAGGGGGGATGGCTACACCTTC.

The chain links TRBV9 to TRBJ2-7; 11 bases are shared with TRBD1. Germline CDR1 reads SGDLS; CDR2 reads YYNGEE. The CDR3 is 14 residues long. V shed 3 bases, J shed 2 bases, and the junction held 1 base outside the gene matches. In nucleotides, the CDR3 is TGTGCCAGCAGCGGGACAGGGGGCCCCTACGAGCAGTACTTC. Residues: CASSGTGGPYEQYF.

The chain carries TRBV6-1 and TRBJ1-2; 8 bases map to TRBD1. After removal of 0 bases from V and 8 bases from J, the junction contained 5 bases not matched to a gene. Germline loops: CDR1 MNHNS, CDR2 SASEGT. The CDR3 has 14 residues. CDR3 residues: CASSEAGQGRGYTF. The CDR3 nucleotides read TGTGCCAGCAGTGAAGCAGGACAGGGTCGAGGCTACACCTTC.

The chain recombines TRBV12-5 with TRBJ1-5, with D perhaps matching TRBD1 (6 bases). The CDR3 totals 16 residues. Germline lookup yields CDR1 LGHNT and CDR2 FRNRAP. The V and J ends lost 6 bases and 0 bases respectively, with 15 bases between them. CDR3 nucleotides: TGTGCTAGTGGCCGTGCGGGACAACTTAGCAATCAGCCCCAGCATTTT. Its protein product is CASGRAGQLSNQPQHF.

The chain couples TRBV18 to TRBJ2-7; the D gene is possibly TRBD1 (5 bases). Germline CDR1 and CDR2: KGHSH and LQKENI. This CDR3 has 13 amino acids. Trimming removed 6 bases at V and 3 bases at J, with 12 bases between. The CDR3 DNA is TGTGCCAGCTCCCATGGACAAGACTACGAGCAGTACTTC. As protein: CASSHGQDYEQYF.

The chain couples TRBV5-1 to TRBJ2-1, with 7 bases identical to TRBD1. J gave up 4 bases and V 0 bases, and 4 bases lay outside the gene matches. The CDR3 extends over 15 amino acids. Looked up from germline, CDR1 is SGHRS and CDR2 is YFSETQ. CDR3 DNA: TGCGCCAGCAGCTTGGGACAGGGAGTTTACAATGAGCAGTTCTTC. It codes for CASSLGQGVYNEQFF. Based on the CDR3 plus reference TRBV5-1 and TRBJ2-1, the full variable domain is KAGVTQTPRYLIKTRGQQVTLSCSPISGHRSVSWYQQTPGQGLQFLFEYFSETQRNKGNFPGRFSGRQFSNSRSEMNVSTLELGDSALYLCASSLGQGVYNEQFFGPGTRLTVL.

V is TRBV30 and J is TRBJ2-3, with 10 bases matching TRBD1. This CDR3 spans 13 amino acids. V trimming: 5 bases; J trimming: 2 bases; junction bases outside the gene matches: 1. The germline gives CDR1 GTSNPN, CDR2 SVGIG (reference sequence). CDR3 nucleotide sequence: TGTGCCTGGGGGACAGGGGACACAGATACGCAGTATTTT. Its translation: CAWGTGDTDTQYF.

Worth noting for this clone: One junction end disagrees with the germline gene, perhaps due to a read error. The CDR3 nucleotides are TGTGCTAGCAGCTTAGGGCTCGGCGGGGAGCTGTTTTTT. Translating gives CASSLGLGGELFF. The V call is TRBV7-7, the J call TRBJ2-2; no clear D. The CDR3 has 13 amino acids. CDR1 is SSHAT and CDR2 is FNYEAQ in the germline V gene (reference sequence).

The chain carries TRBV18 and TRBJ2-5; the D gene is possibly TRBD2 (6 bases). V dropped 2 bases and J dropped 3 bases, with 13 bases sitting between them. Germline-derived CDR1 and CDR2 are KGHSH and LQKENI. CDR3 size: 15 residues. Here the CDR3 reads CASSPGRRGEETQYF. The CDR3 nucleotides are TGTGCCAGCTCACCAGGACGGAGGGGAGAAGAGACCCAGTACTTC.

This clone came up a few times. This rearrangement joins TRBV9 to TRBJ2-2, with 9 nucleotides matching TRBD2. Unmatched junction bases numbered 6, after V lost 5 bases and J lost 4 bases. There are 15 residues in the CDR3. Germline CDR1 is SGDLS and CDR2 is YYNGEE. The DNA of the CDR3 is TGTGCCAGCAGTGAGCGGGGGGTTTTCACCGGGGAGCTGTTTTTT. Translation: CASSERGVFTGELFF.

This clone was recorded only once. The chain combines TRBV4-3 with TRBJ2-2; TRBD2 matches at 7 bases. V was clipped by 0 bases and J by 7 bases; unmatched bases: 8. Germline V gives CDR1 LGHNA, CDR2 YSLEER. CDR3 size: 16 residues. The CDR3 sequence is CASSQDERGLGGELFF. The CDR3 DNA sequence: TGCGCCAGCAGCCAAGATGAGCGGGGTTTGGGCGGGGAGCTGTTTTTT.

The chain joins TRBV4-2 to TRBJ1-1; D is undetermined. Trimming took 0 bases from V and 0 from J, leaving 8 bases between them. Per the germline V gene, CDR1 is LGHNA and CDR2 is YNFKEQ. The CDR3 is 15 residues long. CDR3 sequence: CASSQDRFMNTEAFF. DNA of the CDR3: TGTGCCAGCAGCCAAGATCGGTTCATGAACACTGAAGCTTTCTTT.

This chain joins TRBV4-1 and TRBJ1-4, with D unclear. This CDR3 contains 14 residues. Trimming removed 6 bases from V and 2 bases from J, with 10 bases in between. The germline V gene encodes CDR1 MGHRA and CDR2 YSYEKL. The CDR3 DNA follows: TGCGCCAGCAGGCAGACCAATACTAATGAAAAACTGTTTTTT. It translates to CASRQTNTNEKLFF.

This clone turned up a few times. DNA of the CDR3: TGTGCCAGCACCTACCAGGGGGCCGGGGAGCTGTTTTTT. Its protein product is CASTYQGAGELFF. The chain carries TRBV6-5 and TRBJ2-2, with 7 positions matching TRBD1. Per the germline V gene, CDR1 is MNHEY and CDR2 is SVGAGI. There are 13 residues in the CDR3. Trimming took 7 bases from V and 6 from J; bases not matched to a gene: 5.

This clone showed up just once. The gene calls are TRBV5-5 and TRBJ1-5; a possible D gene is TRBD1 (5 bases). Germline CDR1 is SGHKS and CDR2 is YYEKEE (reference sequence). The CDR3 runs to 15 residues. V was clipped by 4 bases and J by 2 bases, with 13 bases between them. The chain's CDR3 is CASSVWGEGNQPQHF. The CDR3 DNA reads as TGTGCCAGCAGCGTATGGGGCGAGGGCAATCAGCCCCAGCATTTT.

This clone came up a few times. The V call is TRBV7-9, the J call TRBJ1-2; TRBD1 matches 7 bases. The ends lost 6 bases at V and 14 bases at J; junction bases unmatched: 9. The CDR3 consists of 11 residues. Germline lookup yields CDR1 SEHNR and CDR2 FQNEAQ (reference sequence). CDR3 sequence reads: CASSSNRGMTF. For the CDR3, the DNA is TGTGCCAGCAGTTCAAACAGGGGCATGACCTTC.

The rearrangement joins TRBV12-1 to TRBJ2-7; the tabulated D call, TRBD1, remains unverified against the DNA. TRBV12-1 is annotated as a pseudogene. The CDR3 contains 16 residues. CDR3 DNA sequence: TGTGCCAGCAGCCAACCCGACAGACAAAGCTCCTACGAGCAGTACTTC. As protein: CASSQPDRQSSYEQYF.

The count of this clone is one. The V gene is TRBV6-5, the J gene TRBJ2-5; 8 nucleotides agree with TRBD2. Germline CDR1 reads MNHEY; CDR2 reads SVGAGI. Losses at the gene ends were 0 bases for V and 1 base for J; bases not matched to a gene: 4. The CDR3 runs 16 residues. The CDR3 loop reads CASSYSQRGLQETQYF. The CDR3 DNA sequence: TGTGCCAGCAGTTACTCTCAGCGGGGGCTCCAAGAGACCCAGTACTTC.